A selection of T cell receptor beta chains follows, all from one sample in a study of CD8 T cells in ankylosing spondylitis. TCRdb ran MiXCR on the 5' RACE reads and lists one entry per CDR3 protein. The data show around 120,000 distinct CDR3 sequences, about a tenth seen once. Sequencing was done on a sample of blood, either unsorted or a sorted T cell fraction (not recorded which). The receptors stem from a male donor with ankylosing spondylitis or in good health (not recorded which). CDR3s include the opening cysteine and the closing phenylalanine or tryptophan. Each record gives: V gene, D gene, clone size, J gene, CDR3 DNA, CDR3 protein. A D gene is named only where the DNA matches it firmly. Some rows mark clone size as missing; the rest say once, few, many or name a class of expanded clone.

v_gene: TRBV20-1
d_gene: NA
abundance: many
j_gene: TRBJ2-3
CDR3nt: TGCACGCCTGGGGGAGGTATAGATACGCAGTATTTT
CDR3aa: CTPGGGIDTQYF

v_gene: TRBV20-1
d_gene: TRBD2
abundance: few
j_gene: TRBJ2-7
CDR3nt: TGCAGTGCTCCTAAGACTAGCGGACACTACGAGCAGTACTTC
CDR3aa: CSAPKTSGHYEQYF

v_gene: TRBV11-1
d_gene: NA
abundance: once
j_gene: TRBJ2-7
CDR3nt: TGTGCCAGCAGCTTTGGGCAAGTACCAAACTACGAGCAGTACTTC
CDR3aa: CASSFGQVPNYEQYF

v_gene: TRBV10-3
d_gene: NA
abundance: few
j_gene: TRBJ2-7
CDR3nt: TGTGCCACCAACAGGGAACCACCCCCTTCCGAGCAGTACTTC
CDR3aa: CATNREPPPSEQYF

v_gene: TRBV6-2/TRBV6-3
d_gene: TRBD2
abundance: many
j_gene: TRBJ2-5
CDR3nt: TGTGCCAGCAGTGACTTAGCGGGAGCAGAGACCCAGTACTTC
CDR3aa: CASSDLAGAETQYF

v_gene: TRBV29-1
d_gene: TRBD2
abundance: NA
j_gene: TRBJ2-7
CDR3nt: TGCAGCGTTGAGCGGGGGGAGGGTCGACGCGGGGATGAGCAGTACTTC
CDR3aa: CSVERGEGRRGDEQYF

v_gene: TRBV12-3/TRBV12-4
d_gene: NA
abundance: once
j_gene: TRBJ1-6
CDR3nt: TGTGCCAGCCAGGACTCCTATAATTCACCCCTCCACTTT
CDR3aa: CASQDSYNSPLHF

v_gene: TRBV3-1
d_gene: NA
abundance: many
j_gene: TRBJ2-3
CDR3nt: TGTGCCAGCAGTACCGGGACAGGGAGCGGGGGACCCACAGATACGCAGTATTTT
CDR3aa: CASSTGTGSGGPTDTQYF

v_gene: TRBV29-1
d_gene: TRBD2
abundance: many
j_gene: TRBJ2-7
CDR3nt: TGCAGCGTTGGGACTAGCGGGGACGGCGAGCAGTACTTC
CDR3aa: CSVGTSGDGEQYF

v_gene: TRBV29-1
d_gene: TRBD1
abundance: NA
j_gene: TRBJ2-7
CDR3nt: TGCAGCGTTTCGGGTAGGACAGGTTCCTACGAGCAGTACTTC
CDR3aa: CSVSGRTGSYEQYF

v_gene: TRBV6-2/TRBV6-3
d_gene: NA
abundance: many
j_gene: TRBJ2-2
CDR3nt: TGTGCCAGCAGACCCAGCACTAGGGCCGGGGAGCTGTTTTTT
CDR3aa: CASRPSTRAGELFF